This TCR beta chain was retrieved from a study of CD8 T cells in Susac syndrome. Roughly 0.45 to 1 ug RNA was reverse transcribed with random hexamers. By means of immunoSEQ multiplex PCR, TCR beta CDR3 spanning 54 Vbeta and 13 Jbeta underwent amplification. From the immunoSEQ multiplex PCR reads, TCRdb called clonotypes with MiXCR, one entry per CDR3 protein. Of 140,000 or so distinct CDR3 sequences detected, 94% appear once; the ten largest clones hold 0.075% to 0.1%. TCR beta was sequenced from blood CD8+ and CD4+ T cells. TEMRA cells were FACS-enriched, with CD8+ and CD4+ T cells isolated negatively. This receptor was obtained from a human donor in good health. What was sequenced was CD4+ T cells from PBMCs.

As DNA, the CDR3 is TGTGCCAGCTCACCACCGGCAGGGCGGGCTAACTATGGCTACACCTTC. Translating gives CASSPPAGRANYGYTF. The V call is TRBV18, the J call TRBJ1-2; D is possibly TRBD1 (5 bases). Germline V gene lookup returns CDR1 KGHSH and CDR2 LQKENI. This CDR3 is built from 16 residues. The V and J ends lost 0 bases and 0 bases respectively, with 11 bases between them. The whole variable domain, remainder taken from reference TRBV18 and TRBJ1-2, is NAGVMQNPRHLVRRRGQEARLRCSPMKGHSHVYWYRQLPEEGLKFMVYLQKENIIDESGMPKERFSAEFPKEGPSILRIQQVVRGDSAAYFCASSPPAGRANYGYTFGSGTRLTVV.